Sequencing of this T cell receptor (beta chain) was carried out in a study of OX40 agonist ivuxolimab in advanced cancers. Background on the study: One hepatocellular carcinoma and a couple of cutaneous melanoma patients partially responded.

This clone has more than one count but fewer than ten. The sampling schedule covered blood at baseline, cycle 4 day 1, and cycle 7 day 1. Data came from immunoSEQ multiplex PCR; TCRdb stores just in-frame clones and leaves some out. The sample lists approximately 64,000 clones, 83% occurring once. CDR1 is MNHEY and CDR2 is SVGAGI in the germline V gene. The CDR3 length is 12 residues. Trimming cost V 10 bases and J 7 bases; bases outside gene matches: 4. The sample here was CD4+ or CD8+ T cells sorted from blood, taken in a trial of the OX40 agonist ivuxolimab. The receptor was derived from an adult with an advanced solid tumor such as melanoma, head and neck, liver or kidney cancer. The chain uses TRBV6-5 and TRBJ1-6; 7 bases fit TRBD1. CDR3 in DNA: TGTGCCACTCGACAGGGAAATTCACCCCTCCACTTT. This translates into CATRQGNSPLHF.